The clone carrying this TCR beta chain was found a few times. Its target is not known. Individuals who donated were healthy Caucasians from Russia aged roughly 6 to 100. The authors drew ten milliliters of peripheral blood from each donor. Together with a sample-barcoded 5' primer, a J-beta primer mix was included in a second PCR lasting roughly 6 to 12 cycles. TCRdb used MiXCR to reprocess the 5' RACE reads, holding one entry per CDR3 protein. This sample has around 1,500,000 distinct CDR3 sequences, with approximately 28% found just once. The germline V gene encodes CDR1 SEHNR and CDR2 FQNEAQ (reference sequence). V was shortened by 4 bases and J by 6 bases, with 13 bases between the two germline ends. There are 14 residues in the CDR3. This sample is part of a study of blood T cells in healthy people across ages. Study-level results: A strong correlation was seen between TCR beta diversity and naive T cell percentage.

The sample consisted of blood. The clonotype originates from a woman in her thirties in good health. The V gene is TRBV7-9, the J gene TRBJ2-1; possible D gene TRBD1, 6 bases. CDR3 nucleotide sequence: TGTGCCAGCAGCTCTGATACAGGGTTCAATGAGCAGTTCTTC. Its protein product is CASSSDTGFNEQFF. The entire variable domain, with the rest obtained from reference TRBV7-9 and TRBJ2-1, is as follows: DTGVSQNPRHKITKRGQNVTFRCDPISEHNRLYWYRQTLGQGPEFLTYFQNEAQLEKSRLLSDRFSAERPKGSFSTLEIQRTEQGDSAMYLCASSSDTGFNEQFFGPGTRLTVL.